This entry lists 17 T cell receptor beta chains sequenced from one sample in a study of cytomegalovirus exposure and HLA in healthy donors. 13 Jbeta primers and 60 Vbeta primers were used for the PCR. This table comes from immunoSEQ multiplex PCR, and its TCRdb copy is limited to in-frame clones, with some not included. The sample holds some 120,000 clones. The sample comprised PBMCs. Receptors originate from a man younger than 35 in good health and CMV-seronegative.

The chain combines TRBV5-1 with TRBJ1-3; possibly TRBD1 for D (6 bases). V was pared by 0 bases and J by 0 bases, with 7 bases between. This CDR3 is built from 15 residues. The germline V gene encodes CDR1 SGHRS and CDR2 YFSETQ. The CDR3 DNA is TGCGCCAGCAGCTTGGGACAGGCCTCTGGAAACACCATATATTTT. Translated: CASSLGQASGNTIYF.

V gene TRBV7-8 combines with J gene TRBJ2-7, with 9 bases aligning to TRBD2. CDR1 and CDR2 (germline): SGHVS, FQNEAQ. The CDR3 totals 15 residues. V trimming: 3 bases; J trimming: 2 bases; junction bases outside the gene matches: 5. The DNA for the CDR3 is TGTGCCAGCAGCTTGCCTAGCGGGGACACCTACGAGCAGTACTTC. Its translation: CASSLPSGDTYEQYF.

The CDR3 bases are TGTGCCAGCCGGGCTGGGGACAGATACACCGGGGAGCTGTTTTTT. It specifies CASRAGDRYTGELFF. This chain uses TRBV19 with TRBJ2-2, with 7 bases fitting TRBD1. CDR3 length equals 15 residues. Per the germline V gene, CDR1 is LNHDA and CDR2 is SQIVND (reference sequence). V shed 9 bases, J shed 3 bases, and the junction held 10 bases outside the gene matches. The whole variable domain, filled in from reference TRBV19 and TRBJ2-2, reads DGGITQSPKYLFRKEGQNVTLSCEQNLNHDAMYWYRQDPGQGLRLIYYSQIVNDFQKGDIAEGYSVSREKKESFPLTVTSAQKNPTAFYLCASRAGDRYTGELFFGEGSRLTVL.

The chain links TRBV5-6 to TRBJ2-3, with 8 nucleotides matching TRBD2. The CDR3 length is 16 residues. The germline gives CDR1 SGHDT, CDR2 YYEEEE. V lost 1 base, J lost 2 bases, and 6 bases stayed unmatched. The CDR3: CASSLPLAGLTDTQYF. CDR3 DNA sequence: TGTGCCAGCAGCTTGCCCTTAGCGGGACTCACAGATACGCAGTATTTT.

V and J are TRBV5-6 and TRBJ2-7; D is possibly TRBD2 (5 bases). V was pared by 4 bases and J by 4 bases, with 18 bases between. The CDR3 runs 15 residues. Germline V gene lookup returns CDR1 SGHDT and CDR2 YYEEEE. CDR3 loop: CASSGERAREYEQYF. The CDR3, as DNA: TGTGCCAGCAGCGGGGAGAGGGCTAGGGAATACGAGCAGTACTTC.

This sequence joins TRBV2 and TRBJ1-5; TRBD1 might be the D (6 bases). Trimming removed 4 bases at V and 6 bases at J, with 13 bases between. The germline gives CDR1 SNHLY, CDR2 FYNNEI. The CDR3 length is 14 residues. The CDR3 DNA reads as TGTGCCAGCAGTGCAGGGGTCGTTGGTCAGCCCCAGCATTTT. Residues: CASSAGVVGQPQHF.

This chain connects TRBV7-2 to TRBJ1-2; D is uncertain. V dropped 1 base and J dropped 8 bases, with 11 bases sitting between them. This CDR3 region has 13 residues. Germline V gene lookup returns CDR1 SGHTA and CDR2 FQGNSA. The CDR3 spells CASSLDPGNGYTF. Here the CDR3 DNA reads TGTGCCAGCAGCTTAGATCCGGGGAACGGCTACACCTTC.

V is TRBV6-1 and J is TRBJ2-2; 9 nucleotides line up with TRBD2. The germline gives CDR1 MNHNS, CDR2 SASEGT. The trim removed 4 bases at V and 5 bases at J, leaving 20 bases unmatched. CDR3 length equals 20 residues. This chain's CDR3 is CASSGPGGITGSGGTGELFF. The CDR3 nucleotides are TGTGCCAGCAGTGGCCCCGGAGGGATCACGGGTAGCGGGGGAACCGGGGAGCTGTTTTTT.

This chain joins TRBV5-6 and TRBJ1-5; TRBD1 matches 7 bases. The CDR3 runs 15 residues. CDR1 and CDR2 from the germline V gene are SGHDT and YYEEEE. J was trimmed by 4 bases and V by 4 bases; bases with no gene match: 8. DNA for the CDR3: TGTGCCAGCAGCCGACAGGGAGAGGGAAATCAGCCCCAGCATTTT. The encoded protein is CASSRQGEGNQPQHF.

J is TRBJ2-7 and V is TRBV13, with 10 bases identical to TRBD1. The germline CDR1 and CDR2 sequences are PRHDT and FYEKMQ (reference sequence). V gave up 3 bases and J gave up 0 bases; unmatched junction bases: 8. The CDR3 contains 17 residues. The CDR3 DNA is TGTGCCAGCAGCTTGGGCTTGGGACAGGGGCTCTCCTACGAGCAGTACTTC. As protein: CASSLGLGQGLSYEQYF.

This chain joins TRBV11-2 and TRBJ2-1; TRBD2 aligns across 8 bases. The germline V gene encodes CDR1 SGHAT and CDR2 FQNNGV. Trimming took 3 bases from V and 15 from J; bases not matched to a gene: 10. The CDR3 runs to 13 residues. CDR3 nucleotides: TGTGCCAGCAGCTTTGCCCGGACTAGCAGCACGTTCTTC. Its translation is CASSFARTSSTFF.

The chain employs TRBV7-6 and TRBJ2-5, with 9 bases that match TRBD2. CDR1 is SGHVS and CDR2 is FNYEAQ in the germline V gene. With 1 base clipped from V and 2 bases from J, the junction kept 2 bases outside the gene matches. This CDR3 region has 15 residues. In DNA form, the CDR3 reads TGTGCCAGCAGCTTAGTAGCGGGAGTACAAGAGACCCAGTACTTC. Translating gives CASSLVAGVQETQYF.

The chain employs TRBV2 and TRBJ2-7; TRBD1 matches at 7 bases. This CDR3 has 14 amino acids. From germline, CDR1 is SNHLY and CDR2 FYNNEI. The ends lost 6 bases at V and 0 bases at J; junction bases unmatched: 5. The CDR3 reads CASRGTASSYEQYF. CDR3 sequence (DNA): TGTGCCAGCAGAGGGACAGCGAGCTCCTACGAGCAGTACTTC.

This chain connects TRBV30 to TRBJ2-3; possibly TRBD1 for D (5 bases). CDR1 and CDR2 (germline): GTSNPN, SVGIG (reference sequence). V was trimmed by 3 bases and J by 4 bases, leaving 8 bases between them. CDR3 length: 12 residues. Here the CDR3 DNA reads TGTGCCTGGAGCTGGGGCGCAGATACGCAGTATTTT. Translation: CAWSWGADTQYF.

This chain connects TRBV19 to TRBJ2-3; 12 nucleotides align to TRBD2. Germline lookup yields CDR1 LNHDA and CDR2 SQIVND (reference sequence). The CDR3 has 19 amino acids. Trimming removed 7 bases from V and 0 bases from J; junction bases left unmatched: 14. The CDR3 sequence: CASNPGGTSGLGSTDTQYF. The CDR3 nucleotides read TGTGCCAGTAACCCTGGAGGGACTAGCGGGTTAGGGAGCACAGATACGCAGTATTTT.

The V call is TRBV18, the J call TRBJ1-1; TRBD1 is a possible D gene (6 bases). V lost 0 bases, J lost 0 bases, and 11 bases lay in between. The CDR3 spans 16 residues. The V gene's germline CDR1 is KGHSH and CDR2 LQKENI. CDR3 residues: CASSPPRQEMNTEAFF. The CDR3 DNA follows: TGTGCCAGCTCACCACCAAGACAGGAGATGAACACTGAAGCTTTCTTT. Variable domain in full (rest from reference TRBV18 and TRBJ1-1): NAGVMQNPRHLVRRRGQEARLRCSPMKGHSHVYWYRQLPEEGLKFMVYLQKENIIDESGMPKERFSAEFPKEGPSILRIQQVVRGDSAAYFCASSPPRQEMNTEAFFGQGTRLTVV.

The CDR3 region is CASSELSGLSTDTQYF. CDR3 DNA sequence: TGCGCCAGCAGTGAGCTGAGCGGGTTATCCACAGATACGCAGTATTTT. This chain links TRBV5-1 with TRBJ2-3; a possible D gene is TRBD2 (6 bases). Germline CDR1 and CDR2: SGHRS and YFSETQ. Trimming left V 5 bases short and J 2 bases short, with 18 bases between. The CDR3 covers 16 residues.